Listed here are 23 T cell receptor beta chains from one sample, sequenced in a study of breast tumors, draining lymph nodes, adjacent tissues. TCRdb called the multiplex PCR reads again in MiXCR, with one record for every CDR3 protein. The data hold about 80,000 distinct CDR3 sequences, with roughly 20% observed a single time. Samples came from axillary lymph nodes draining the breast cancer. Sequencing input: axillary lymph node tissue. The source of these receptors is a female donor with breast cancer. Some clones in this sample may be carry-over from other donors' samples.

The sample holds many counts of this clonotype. The DNA of the CDR3 is TGCAGTGCTCTAGAGCCGAACACCGGGGAGCTGTTTTTT. As protein: CSALEPNTGELFF. The chain uses TRBV20-1 and TRBJ2-2; D gene uncertain. Trimming pared 5 bases from V and 0 bases from J, leaving 7 bases between. Germline CDR1 DFQATT, CDR2 SNEGSKA (reference sequence). CDR3 length: 13 amino acids.

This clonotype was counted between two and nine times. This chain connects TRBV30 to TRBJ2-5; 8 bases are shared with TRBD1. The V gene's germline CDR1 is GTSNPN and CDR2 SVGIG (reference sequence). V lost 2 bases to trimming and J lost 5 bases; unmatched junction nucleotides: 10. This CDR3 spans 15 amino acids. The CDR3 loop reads CAWSTPTGVRETQYF. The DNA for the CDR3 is TGTGCCTGGAGTACCCCGACAGGGGTTAGGGAGACCCAGTACTTC.

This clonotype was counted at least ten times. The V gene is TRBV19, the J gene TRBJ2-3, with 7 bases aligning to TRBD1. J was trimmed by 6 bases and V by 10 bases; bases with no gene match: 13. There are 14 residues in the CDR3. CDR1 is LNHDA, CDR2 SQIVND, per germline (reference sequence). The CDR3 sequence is CATNRAGGADTQYF. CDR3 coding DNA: TGTGCCACAAACCGGGCAGGGGGAGCGGATACGCAGTATTTT.

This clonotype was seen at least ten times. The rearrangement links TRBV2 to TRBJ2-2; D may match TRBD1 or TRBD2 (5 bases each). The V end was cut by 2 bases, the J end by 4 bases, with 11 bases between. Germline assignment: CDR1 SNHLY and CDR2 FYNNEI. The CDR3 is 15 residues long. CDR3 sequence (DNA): TGTGCCAGCAGTGAACAGGGACCGATCACCGGGGAGCTGTTTTTT. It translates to CASSEQGPITGELFF.

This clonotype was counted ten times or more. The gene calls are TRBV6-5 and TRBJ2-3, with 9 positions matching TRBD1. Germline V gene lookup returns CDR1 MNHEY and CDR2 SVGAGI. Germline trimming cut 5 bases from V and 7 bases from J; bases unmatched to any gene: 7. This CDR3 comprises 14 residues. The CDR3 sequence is CASSPGQGLNTQYF. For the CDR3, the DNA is TGTGCCAGCAGTCCCGGACAGGGGTTAAATACGCAGTATTTT.

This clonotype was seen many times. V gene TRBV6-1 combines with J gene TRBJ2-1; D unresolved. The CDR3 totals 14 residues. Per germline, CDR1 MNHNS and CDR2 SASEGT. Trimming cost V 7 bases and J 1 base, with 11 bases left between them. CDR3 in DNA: TGTGCCAGCATACGGGTAACATCCTACAATGAGCAGTTCTTC. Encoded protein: CASIRVTSYNEQFF.

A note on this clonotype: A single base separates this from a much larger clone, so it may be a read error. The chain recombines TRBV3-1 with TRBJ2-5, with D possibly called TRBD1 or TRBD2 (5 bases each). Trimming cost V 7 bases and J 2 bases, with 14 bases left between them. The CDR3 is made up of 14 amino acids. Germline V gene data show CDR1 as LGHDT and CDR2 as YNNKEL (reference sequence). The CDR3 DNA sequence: TGTGCCAGCACCCCTTCCGGGGCTCAAGAGACCCAGTACTTC. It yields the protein CASTPSGAQETQYF.

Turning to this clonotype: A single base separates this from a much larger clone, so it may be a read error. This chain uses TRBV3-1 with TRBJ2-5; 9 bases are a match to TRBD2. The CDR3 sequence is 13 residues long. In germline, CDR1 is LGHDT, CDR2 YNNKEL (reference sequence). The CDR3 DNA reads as TGTGCCTGCAGCCAAGCGGGAGGAGAGACCCAGTACTTC. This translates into CACSQAGGETQYF.

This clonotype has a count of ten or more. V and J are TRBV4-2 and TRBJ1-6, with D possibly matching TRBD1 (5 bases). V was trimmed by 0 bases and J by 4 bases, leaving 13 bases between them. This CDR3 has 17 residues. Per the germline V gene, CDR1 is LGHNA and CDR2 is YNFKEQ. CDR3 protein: CASSQEPGLVYNSPLHF. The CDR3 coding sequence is TGTGCCAGCAGCCAAGAACCAGGGCTGGTTTATAATTCACCCCTCCACTTT.

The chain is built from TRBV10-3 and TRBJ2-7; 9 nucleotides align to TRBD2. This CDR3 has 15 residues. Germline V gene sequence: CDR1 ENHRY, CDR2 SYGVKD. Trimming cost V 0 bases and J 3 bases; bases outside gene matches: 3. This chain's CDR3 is CAISESASGDYEQYF. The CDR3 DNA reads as TGTGCCATCAGTGAGTCTGCTAGCGGGGACTACGAGCAGTACTTC.

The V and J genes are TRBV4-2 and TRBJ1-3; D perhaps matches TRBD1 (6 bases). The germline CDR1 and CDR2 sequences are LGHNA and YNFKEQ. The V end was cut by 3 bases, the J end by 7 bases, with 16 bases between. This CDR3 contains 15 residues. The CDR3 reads CASSQPGTHWNTIYF. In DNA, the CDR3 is TGTGCCAGCAGCCAGCCAGGGACACACTGGAACACCATATATTTT.

CDR3 sequence reads: CASRPGTGLGDEKLFF. The DNA for the CDR3 is TGTGCCAGCAGACCCGGGACAGGGCTGGGGGATGAAAAACTGTTTTTT. The V gene is TRBV6-1, the J gene TRBJ1-4; TRBD1 matches 9 bases. Germline-derived CDR1 and CDR2 are MNHNS and SASEGT. V lost 6 bases and J lost 6; bases outside the gene matches: 11. The CDR3 sequence is 16 residues long.

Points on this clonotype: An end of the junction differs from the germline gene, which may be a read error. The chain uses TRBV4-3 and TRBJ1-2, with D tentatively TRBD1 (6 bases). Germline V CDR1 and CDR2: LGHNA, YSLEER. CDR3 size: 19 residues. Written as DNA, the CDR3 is TGCGCCAGCAGCCAAGATGGAGCTGGGGGGGGCCCCCCCATCTATGGCGACACCTTC. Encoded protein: CASSQDGAGGGPPIYGDTF.

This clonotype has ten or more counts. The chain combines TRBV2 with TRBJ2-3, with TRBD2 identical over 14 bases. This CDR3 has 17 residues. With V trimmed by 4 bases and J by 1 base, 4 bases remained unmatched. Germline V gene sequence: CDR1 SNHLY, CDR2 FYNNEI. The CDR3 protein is CASSGGLAGEGTDTQYF. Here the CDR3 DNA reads TGTGCCAGCAGTGGGGGACTAGCGGGAGAGGGCACAGATACGCAGTATTTT.

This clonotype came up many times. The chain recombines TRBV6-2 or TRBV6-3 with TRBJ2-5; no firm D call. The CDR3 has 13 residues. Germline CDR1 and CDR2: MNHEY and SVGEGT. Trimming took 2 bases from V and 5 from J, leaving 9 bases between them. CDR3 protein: CASSYGSWETQYF. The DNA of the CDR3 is TGTGCCAGCAGTTACGGCTCGTGGGAGACCCAGTACTTC.

CDR3 residues: CASGRTSGSSYEQYF. In nucleotides, the CDR3 is TGTGCCAGCGGTCGGACTAGCGGGAGCTCCTACGAGCAGTACTTC. V usage is TRBV27 and J usage is TRBJ2-7, with TRBD2 identical over 13 bases. This CDR3 is built from 15 residues. From germline, CDR1 is MNHEY and CDR2 SMNVEV (reference sequence). Germline trimming cut 8 bases from V and 0 bases from J; bases unmatched to any gene: 4.

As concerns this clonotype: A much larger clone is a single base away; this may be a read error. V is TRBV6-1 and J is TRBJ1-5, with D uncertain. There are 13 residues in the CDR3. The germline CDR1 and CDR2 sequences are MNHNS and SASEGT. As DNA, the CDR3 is TGTGCCAACAGTGAAGGGTACAATCAGCCCCAGCATTTT. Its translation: CANSEGYNQPQHF.

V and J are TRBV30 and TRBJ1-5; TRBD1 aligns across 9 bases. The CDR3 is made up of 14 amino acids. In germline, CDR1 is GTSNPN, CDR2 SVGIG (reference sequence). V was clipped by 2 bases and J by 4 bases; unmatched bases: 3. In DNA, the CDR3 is TGTGCCTGGAGTCGAGACAGGGGGAATCAGCCCCAGCATTTT. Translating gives CAWSRDRGNQPQHF.

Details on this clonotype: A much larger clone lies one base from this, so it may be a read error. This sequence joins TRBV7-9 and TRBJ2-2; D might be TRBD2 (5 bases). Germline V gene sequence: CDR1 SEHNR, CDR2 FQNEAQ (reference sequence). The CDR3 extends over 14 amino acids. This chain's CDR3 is CASSQDYPPGELSF. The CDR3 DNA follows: TGTGCCAGCAGCCAAGATTACCCCCCCGGGGAGCTGTCTTTT.

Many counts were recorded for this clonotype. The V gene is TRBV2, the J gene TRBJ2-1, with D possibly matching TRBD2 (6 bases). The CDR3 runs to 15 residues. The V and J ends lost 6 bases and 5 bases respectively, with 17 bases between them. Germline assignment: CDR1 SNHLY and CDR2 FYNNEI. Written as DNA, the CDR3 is TGTGCCAGCAGGAGGGACTCCACAGACCACAATGAGCAGTTCTTC. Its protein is CASRRDSTDHNEQFF.

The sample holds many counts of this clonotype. CDR3 sequence: CASSPIAGGSYNEQFF. The CDR3 DNA is TGTGCCAGCAGCCCTATAGCGGGAGGATCCTACAATGAGCAGTTCTTC. This chain links TRBV7-3 with TRBJ2-1; 10 nucleotides agree with TRBD2. The length of the CDR3 is 16 residues. Germline CDR1 SGHTA, CDR2 FQGTGA. With V trimmed by 5 bases and J by 1 base, 5 bases remained unmatched.

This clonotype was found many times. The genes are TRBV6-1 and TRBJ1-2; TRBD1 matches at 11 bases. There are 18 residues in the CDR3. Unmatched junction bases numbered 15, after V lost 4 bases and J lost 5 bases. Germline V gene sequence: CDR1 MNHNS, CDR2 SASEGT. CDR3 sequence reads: CASSARQKRTGGWYGYTF. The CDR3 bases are TGTGCCAGCAGTGCCCGGCAAAAGAGGACAGGGGGCTGGTATGGCTACACCTTC.

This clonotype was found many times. The CDR3, as DNA: TGTGCCAGCAGCGTGGGGTCGGGACAGGGCACCTACGAGCAGTACTTC. Translated: CASSVGSGQGTYEQYF. This chain uses TRBV9 with TRBJ2-7; TRBD1 agrees at 9 bases. There are 16 residues in the CDR3. Germline V gene data show CDR1 as SGDLS and CDR2 as YYNGEE. V shed 2 bases and J 2 bases; nucleotides not matched to a gene: 8.